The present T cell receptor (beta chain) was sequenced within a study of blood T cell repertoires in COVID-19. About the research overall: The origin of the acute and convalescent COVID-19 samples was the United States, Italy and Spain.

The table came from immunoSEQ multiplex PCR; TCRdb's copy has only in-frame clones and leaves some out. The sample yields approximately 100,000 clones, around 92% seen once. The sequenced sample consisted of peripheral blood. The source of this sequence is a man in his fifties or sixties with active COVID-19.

CDR3 sequence (DNA): TGTGCCAGCAGTTTGAGGAAAGAGACCCAGTACTTC. Protein sequence: CASSLRKETQYF. J is TRBJ2-5 and V is TRBV28; D is unresolved. CDR1 and CDR2 from the germline V gene are MDHEN and SYDVKM. CDR3 size: 12 residues. The V and J ends lost 3 bases and 3 bases respectively, with 5 bases between them.